This T cell receptor beta chain is drawn from a study of monozygotic twins with inflammatory bowel disease. The CDR3 is 15 amino acids. Germline-derived CDR1 and CDR2 are KGHDR and SFDVKD. Overall study findings and caveats: It was not supported that a single strong signal or clonotype was associated with IBD.

On this clonotype: The antigen is undetermined.

Staff drew a roughly 2.5 ml blood sample from each donor. TCRdb re-analyzed the 5' RACE reads; it lists each CDR3 protein once, without DNA. The data show a few hundred thousand distinct CDR3 sequences, and the top ten clones hold 2.5% to 3%. This sequence originates from a human donor with ulcerative colitis or Crohn's disease, or a healthy co-twin of an affected twin (not recorded which). The sequenced sample consisted of blood. The chain joins TRBV24-1 to TRBJ2-1; the D gene TCRdb calls, TRBD1, cannot be checked with no DNA. This CDR3 is CATSDRQTGGNEQFF.